This TCR beta chain was sequenced during a study of cytomegalovirus exposure and HLA in healthy donors. Study-level results: Researchers left out some V segments, among them TRBV6-2 and TRBV6-3, as indistinguishable. In a later analysis, common viral pathogens appeared linked to several of the most significant clusters. Rarity marked most TCR sequences, yet some public TCRs occurred in many donors.

This CDR3 comprises 13 residues. V gave up 6 bases and J gave up 8 bases, with 14 bases separating them. Germline V CDR1 and CDR2: SGHAT, FQDESV (reference sequence). To note about this clone: Its target is not known.

With 60 Vbeta and 13 Jbeta primers, the PCR was carried out. Sequenced by immunoSEQ multiplex PCR; TCRdb stores in-frame clones only, minus some. Here the sample spans 200,000 to 250,000 clones, approximately 80% being singletons. The sample comprised PBMCs. The TCR comes from a woman in her sixties in good health and CMV-seropositive. V and J are TRBV11-1 and TRBJ2-4; perhaps TRBD2 as D (5 bases). CDR3 nucleotide sequence: TGTGCCAGCAGTCCCCGGGCGGGTGACATTCAGTACTTC. Protein product: CASSPRAGDIQYF.